This T cell receptor beta chain was documented in a study of blood T cell repertoires in COVID-19. At the level of the study: The origin of the acute and convalescent COVID-19 samples was the United States, Italy and Spain. From T cells, B-cell-depleted T cells, or PBMCs came the material, which was cDNA or gDNA.

Authors' methods: Reference gene primer amplification yielded estimated nucleated cell counts. Assay used: immunoSEQ multiplex PCR; TCRdb lists only in-frame clones, some missing. V and J calls and clone size come straight from that table; D and trimming were deduced from the DNA. This repertoire shows 160,000 or so clones, nearly 80% found once; its top ten account for approximately 14%. The V gene's germline CDR1 is SQVTM and CDR2 ANQGSEA. The germline V and J ends were trimmed by 7 bases and 7 bases, with 14 bases remaining between them. The length of the CDR3 is 12 residues. This clone has a handful of counts.

Material: peripheral blood. The receptor was derived from a woman aged 80 or older with acute or convalescent COVID-19. The chain has TRBV29-1 and TRBJ2-1; the D gene is possibly TRBD1 (6 bases). CDR3 bases: TGCAGCGCAGACAGGAATGGGAATGAGCAGTTCTTC. Translating it yields CSADRNGNEQFF.